Below are 25 T cell receptor beta chains sequenced from a single sample in a study of blood T cell repertoires in COVID-19. This table comes from immunoSEQ multiplex PCR, and its TCRdb copy is limited to in-frame clones, with some not included. The table records 250,000 to 400,000 clones, about 90% of them present only once. Material: PBMCs or T cells enriched from blood (not recorded which). The receptors shown here come from a woman in her 30s who had recovered from COVID-19.

This clone was seen a handful of times. The V gene is TRBV5-1, the J gene TRBJ1-2; 8 nucleotides line up with TRBD1. Germline CDR1 and CDR2: SGHRS and YFSETQ. The V gene end was trimmed by 4 bases and the J gene end by 4 bases; junction bases not matched to a gene: 9. CDR3 length equals 15 residues. CDR3 residues: CASSVGTGRPYGYTF. CDR3 nucleotides: TGCGCCAGCAGCGTAGGGACAGGTCGTCCCTATGGCTACACCTTC.

V is TRBV10-3 and J is TRBJ2-7; 7 bases are shared with TRBD1. This CDR3 has 14 residues. CDR1 is ENHRY and CDR2 is SYGVKD in the germline V gene. V dropped 6 bases and J dropped 3; count of bases not matched to a gene: 8. The CDR3 DNA is TGTGCCATCAGAGGGGGCCTCCGGGACTACGAGCAGTACTTC. Its protein is CAIRGGLRDYEQYF.

The chain is built from TRBV6-2 or TRBV6-3 and TRBJ2-7; 8 bases match TRBD1. V lost 6 bases to trimming and J lost 3 bases; unmatched junction nucleotides: 10. Per the germline V gene, CDR1 is MNHEY and CDR2 is SVGEGT. The CDR3 totals 15 residues. The CDR3 coding sequence is TGTGCCAGCAGCTCTCTTTTGGACAGGGTCTACGAGCAGTACTTC. It is translated as CASSSLLDRVYEQYF.

V is TRBV19 and J is TRBJ1-1; no reliable D call. This CDR3 comprises 11 residues. Germline loops: CDR1 LNHDA, CDR2 SQIVND (reference sequence). Trimming took 5 bases from V and 6 from J, leaving 7 bases between them. CDR3 DNA: TGTGCCAGTAGTTCGGAGGCTGAAGCTTTCTTT. Translation gives CASSSEAEAFF.

This chain connects TRBV27 to TRBJ1-4; 8 bases are a match to TRBD1. CDR3 length: 14 residues. With V trimmed by 4 bases and J by 3 bases, 1 base remained unmatched. The V gene's germline CDR1 is MNHEY and CDR2 SMNVEV (reference sequence). In nucleotides, the CDR3 is TGTGCCAGCAGTTCACAGGGGGCTAATGAAAAACTGTTTTTT. Translated: CASSSQGANEKLFF.

This chain joins TRBV4-1 and TRBJ1-1; D not certain. The V end lost 3 bases, the J end lost 4 bases, and 6 bases lay between the germline ends. The CDR3 contains 12 residues. CDR1 is MGHRA, CDR2 YSYEKL, per germline. The CDR3 sequence is CASSHPGTEAFF. The CDR3 nucleotides are TGCGCCAGCAGCCATCCGGGCACTGAAGCTTTCTTT.

CDR3 in amino acids: CASSLSPSYEQYF. The CDR3 coding sequence is TGTGCCAGCAGCTTATCCCCTTCCTACGAGCAGTACTTC. V and J are TRBV7-2 and TRBJ2-7, with D uncertain. The CDR3 loop spans 13 amino acids. V lost 2 bases and J lost 1, with 6 bases in between. CDR1 and CDR2 (germline): SGHTA, FQGNSA.

The rearrangement uses TRBV27 and TRBJ2-3; D is possibly TRBD1 (6 bases). The CDR3 totals 13 residues. Trimming pared 9 bases from V and 6 bases from J, leaving 16 bases between. Germline V CDR1 and CDR2: MNHEY, SMNVEV (reference sequence). DNA for the CDR3: TGTGCCAGTGAGGGACATGGCAAGGATACGCAGTATTTT. Residues: CASEGHGKDTQYF.

The rearrangement uses TRBV14 and TRBJ1-1, with no clear D. The CDR3 sequence is 14 residues long. Trimming left V 4 bases short and J 9 bases short, with 18 bases between. The germline V gene encodes CDR1 SGHDN and CDR2 FVKESK. CDR3 sequence reads: CASSPGFVRIKAFF. The CDR3 coding sequence is TGTGCCAGCAGCCCAGGTTTTGTGCGAATCAAAGCTTTCTTT.

This sequence joins TRBV7-7 and TRBJ2-7; 9 bases line up with TRBD1. V lost 5 bases, J lost 4 bases, and 9 bases stayed unmatched. The CDR3 is 15 amino acids. CDR1 and CDR2 (germline): SSHAT, FNYEAQ (reference sequence). Written as DNA, the CDR3 is TGTGCCAGCAGCCCCGGGACAGGGTCCCCTTACGAGCAGTACTTC. Protein product: CASSPGTGSPYEQYF.

This clone has only one observation. V gene TRBV6-2 or TRBV6-3 combines with J gene TRBJ1-2, with TRBD1 as a possible D gene (6 bases). V was cut by 2 bases and J by 6 bases, with 13 bases left in between. Germline CDR1 MNHEY, CDR2 SVGEGT. CDR3 length equals 14 residues. The CDR3, as DNA: TGTGCCAGCAGTTACCTTTCAGGGGTCAATGGCTACACCTTC. This translates into CASSYLSGVNGYTF.

The rearrangement uses TRBV6-4 and TRBJ1-5; D is undetermined. The V end lost 8 bases, the J end lost 2 bases, and 19 bases lay between the germline ends. The CDR3 is made up of 16 amino acids. Germline V CDR1 and CDR2: MRHNA, SNTAGT. CDR3 sequence: CASPLGRAVCNQPQHF. As DNA, the CDR3 is TGTGCCAGCCCGCTGGGGAGGGCAGTCTGCAATCAGCCCCAGCATTTT.

This chain uses TRBV10-3 with TRBJ2-3; 7 positions match TRBD1. The V gene end was trimmed by 6 bases and the J gene end by 0 bases; junction bases not matched to a gene: 3. The CDR3 totals 14 residues. Germline V gene sequence: CDR1 ENHRY, CDR2 SYGVKD. The CDR3 DNA reads TGTGCCATCAGAAAGGACAGGAGCACAGATACGCAGTATTTT. This encodes CAIRKDRSTDTQYF.

The V call is TRBV7-6, the J call TRBJ1-5, with a tentative D call TRBD1 (5 bases). This CDR3 comprises 15 residues. CDR1 is SGHVS and CDR2 is FNYEAQ in the germline V gene. The V end lost 1 base, the J end lost 1 base, and 8 bases lay between the germline ends. In nucleotides, the CDR3 is TGTGCCAGCAGCTTAGACCCAGGGAGCAATCAGCCCCAGCATTTT. This gives the protein CASSLDPGSNQPQHF.

Details on this clone: The same CDR3 can be traced to other DNA sequences in this sample. The V gene is TRBV4-3, the J gene TRBJ1-2; a possible D gene is TRBD1 (6 bases). The V end lost 0 bases, the J end lost 2 bases, and 7 bases lay between the germline ends. Looked up from germline, CDR1 is LGHNA and CDR2 is YSLEER. The CDR3 is 14 amino acids. CDR3 protein: CASSQDRGNYGYTF. CDR3 DNA sequence: TGCGCCAGCAGCCAAGACAGGGGCAACTATGGCTACACCTTC.

CDR3 coding DNA: TGTGCCAGTCGGGACAGCATAAGGGGTGAGCAGTTCTTC. Its translation: CASRDSIRGEQFF. This sequence joins TRBV7-9 and TRBJ2-1; 7 bases agree with TRBD1. J lost 9 bases, V lost 9 bases, and 11 bases had no gene match. CDR1 SEHNR and CDR2 FQNEAQ come from the germline V gene (reference sequence). The CDR3 consists of 13 residues.

This clone was seen ten or more times. This sequence joins TRBV2 and TRBJ1-2; the D gene is possibly TRBD1 (6 bases). The germline CDR1 and CDR2 sequences are SNHLY and FYNNEI. CDR3 length: 14 amino acids. V shed 5 bases and J shed 4 bases, with 14 bases lying between them. The CDR3: CASSPVSGAYGYTF. For the CDR3, the DNA is TGTGCCAGCAGTCCGGTCTCAGGGGCCTATGGCTACACCTTC.

This chain connects TRBV11-3 to TRBJ2-3, with D possibly matching TRBD2 (7 bases). CDR3 length: 13 residues. V lost 5 bases and J lost 2, with 8 bases in between. Germline CDR1 reads SGHNT; CDR2 reads YENEEA. The CDR3 region has the DNA TGTGCCAGCAGCGCGGGGGCCACAGATACGCAGTATTTT. The encoded protein is CASSAGATDTQYF.

The chain employs TRBV25-1 and TRBJ1-2; D not resolved. Germline V gene sequence: CDR1 MGHDK, CDR2 SYGVNS. Trimming pared 1 base from V and 5 bases from J, leaving 8 bases between. The CDR3 is 13 residues long. CDR3 residues: CASSELGQYGYTF. Here the CDR3 DNA reads TGTGCCAGCAGTGAATTGGGCCAATATGGCTACACCTTC.

The gene calls are TRBV28 and TRBJ1-2; TRBD1 is a possible D gene (6 bases). Germline V gene lookup returns CDR1 MDHEN and CDR2 SYDVKM. Trimming cost V 10 bases and J 8 bases, with 23 bases left between them. This CDR3 has 14 residues. CDR3 region: CATLKGDGLRGYTF. CDR3 coding DNA: TGTGCCACCTTGAAGGGGGACGGTCTCCGGGGCTACACCTTC.

The chain is built from TRBV7-9 and TRBJ1-2, with TRBD1 matching over 7 bases. Germline V gene data show CDR1 as SEHNR and CDR2 as FQNEAQ (reference sequence). V shed 4 bases and J 1 base; nucleotides not matched to a gene: 6. The CDR3 has 15 residues. CDR3 residues: CASSSGQQYNYGYTF. The CDR3 DNA reads as TGTGCCAGCAGCTCGGGACAGCAATATAACTATGGCTACACCTTC.

This chain uses TRBV7-9 with TRBJ2-1; D is unclear. The germline gives CDR1 SEHNR, CDR2 FQNEAQ (reference sequence). The V end lost 1 base, the J end lost 4 bases, and 5 bases lay between the germline ends. CDR3 length: 13 amino acids. The CDR3 loop is CASSLVPYNEQFF. Here the CDR3 DNA reads TGTGCCAGCAGCTTAGTTCCGTACAATGAGCAGTTCTTC.

The gene calls are TRBV9 and TRBJ1-1; tentatively, D is TRBD1 (6 bases). The CDR3 covers 16 residues. CDR1 and CDR2 from the germline V gene are SGDLS and YYNGEE. V was trimmed by 5 bases and J by 0 bases, leaving 17 bases between them. The DNA of the CDR3 is TGTGCCAGCAGAGCTGGAGAGGGGGTCGTGAACACTGAAGCTTTCTTT. It encodes CASRAGEGVVNTEAFF.

The genes are TRBV10-1 and TRBJ2-3; 7 bases line up with TRBD2. V was clipped by 3 bases and J by 1 base; unmatched bases: 1. The CDR3 loop spans 14 amino acids. Germline V gene sequence: CDR1 WNHNN, CDR2 SYGVQD (reference sequence). The CDR3 DNA reads as TGCGCCAGCAGTGATGCGGGGGGCACAGATACGCAGTATTTT. Translating gives CASSDAGGTDTQYF.

V and J are TRBV7-9 and TRBJ2-1; 14 bases are a match to TRBD2. Trimming took 4 bases from V and 8 from J; bases not matched to a gene: 10. This CDR3 comprises 17 residues. Germline CDR1 and CDR2: SEHNR and FQNEAQ (reference sequence). The CDR3, as DNA: TGTGCCAGCAGCTCCACTCCCCCGACTAGCGGGGGGGATGAGCAGTTCTTC. Encoded protein: CASSSTPPTSGGDEQFF. The full variable domain, rest sourced from reference TRBV7-9 and TRBJ2-1, is DTGVSQNPRHKITKRGQNVTFRCDPISEHNRLYWYRQTLGQGPEFLTYFQNEAQLEKSRLLSDRFSAERPKGSFSTLEIQRTEQGDSAMYLCASSSTPPTSGGDEQFFGPGTRLTVL.